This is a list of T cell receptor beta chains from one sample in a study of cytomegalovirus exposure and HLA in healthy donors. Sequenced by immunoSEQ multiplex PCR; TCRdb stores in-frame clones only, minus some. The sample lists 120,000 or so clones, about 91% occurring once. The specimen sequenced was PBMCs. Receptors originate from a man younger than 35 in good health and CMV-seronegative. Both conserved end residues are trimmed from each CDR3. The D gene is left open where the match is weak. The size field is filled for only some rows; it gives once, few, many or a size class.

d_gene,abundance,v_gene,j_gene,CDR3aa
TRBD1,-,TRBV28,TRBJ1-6,ASSSSFRTGYYNSPLH
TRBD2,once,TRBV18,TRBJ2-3,ASSPTRTSGRIPDTQY
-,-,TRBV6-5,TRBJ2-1,ASTLGLGRGNEQF
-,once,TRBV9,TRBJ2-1,ASSARVQPYNEQF
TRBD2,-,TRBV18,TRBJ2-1,ASSGGGSAYNEQF
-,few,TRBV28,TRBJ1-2,ASSLQGIYT
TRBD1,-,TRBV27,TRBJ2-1,ASSFTPGQGVYEQF
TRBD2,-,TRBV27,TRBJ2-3,ASSAAGVGTDTQY
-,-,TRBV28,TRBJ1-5,ASSFIGSVEPQH
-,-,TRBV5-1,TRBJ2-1,ASSNISGNNEQF
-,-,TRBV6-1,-,ASSDRGGTYEQY
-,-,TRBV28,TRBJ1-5,ASSLQSYSNQPQH
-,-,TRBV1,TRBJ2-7,TSGRLVGGSEQY
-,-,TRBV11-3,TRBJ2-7,ASQSDGGEASYEQY
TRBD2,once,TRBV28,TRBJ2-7,ASTRREPHEQY
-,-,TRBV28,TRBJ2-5,ASSPMDSQETQY
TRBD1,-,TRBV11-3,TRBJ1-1,ASSPRTGLHTEAF
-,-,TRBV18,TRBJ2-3,ASSPPSTDTQY
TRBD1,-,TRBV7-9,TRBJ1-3,ASSSLDRGSGNTIY
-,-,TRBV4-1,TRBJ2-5,ASSRTWQETQY
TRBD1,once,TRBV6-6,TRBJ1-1,ASRWTGGNTEAF
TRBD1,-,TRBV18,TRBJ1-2,ASSPVRGRNSGYT